The 4 T cell receptor beta chains reported below all come from one sample, sequenced in a study of blood T cells in healthy people across ages (dated by TCRdb to between 2015 and 2016). Libraries came from 5' RACE. The sample was run on an Illumina HiSeq 2500. The second PCR ran for about 6 to 12 cycles and used a J-beta primer mix along with a sample-barcoded 5' primer. TCRdb ran its own pipeline on the public reads, namely fastp trimming at Q25 and MiXCR clone calling, and kept in-frame beta chains. Rows are combined by CDR3 protein, so each entry shows the most common genes and DNA. The sample yields around 1,000,000 distinct CDR3 sequences; around two fifths were counted once. The ten biggest clones cover about an eighth of the sample. Sequenced input: blood. These receptors were taken from a man aged 18-30 years in good health.

This chain joins TRBV20-1 and TRBJ1-5; 7 bases match TRBD1. The CDR3 runs 12 residues. CDR1 is DFQATT and CDR2 is SNEGSKA in the germline V gene (reference sequence). The V gene end was trimmed by 7 bases and the J gene end by 5 bases; junction bases not matched to a gene: 5. The CDR3 here is CSGRGGDQPQHF. The CDR3 DNA follows: TGCAGTGGCAGAGGGGGCGATCAGCCCCAGCATTTT.

In its sample, this clonotype was seen many times. The chain employs TRBV27 and TRBJ1-2; TRBD1 might be the D (6 bases). Deletions cut 2 bases from V and 4 bases from J, with 17 bases between. The germline V gene encodes CDR1 MNHEY and CDR2 SMNVEV (reference sequence). The CDR3 length is 16 residues. CDR3: CASSLQGTADTYGYTF. DNA for the CDR3: TGTGCCAGCAGTTTACAGGGGACTGCCGACACCTATGGCTACACCTTC.

The chain has TRBV25-1 and TRBJ2-1; TRBD1 matches at 8 bases. CDR1 is MGHDK and CDR2 is SYGVNS in the germline V gene. Germline trimming cut 5 bases from V and 3 bases from J; bases unmatched to any gene: 15. The CDR3 covers 18 residues. The CDR3 DNA reads as TGTGCCAGCAGTTCGTTGGGACAGGTCCTGATTGGCTACAATGAGCAGTTCTTC. This sequence encodes CASSSLGQVLIGYNEQFF.

The J gene is TRBJ2-6, the V gene TRBV10-3; D remains unclear. The germline CDR1 and CDR2 sequences are ENHRY and SYGVKD. The CDR3 runs 15 residues. Trimming stripped 2 bases from V and 0 bases from J, with 5 bases between. Here the CDR3 reads CAISERASGANVLTF. The DNA of the CDR3 is TGTGCCATCAGTGAGCGGGCCTCTGGGGCCAACGTCCTGACTTTC.